This T cell receptor beta chain was sequenced in a study of blood T cell repertoires in COVID-19. As for the study in general: Researchers got acute and convalescent COVID-19 samples from the United States, Italy and Spain. The cDNA or gDNA used as material had been derived from T cells, B-cell-depleted T cells, or PBMCs.

In the original workflow: Estimation of nucleated cell counts relied on the amplification of reference gene primers. This table comes from immunoSEQ multiplex PCR, and its TCRdb copy is limited to in-frame clones, with some not included. Clone size and V and J calls were adopted from that table, with D and trimming inferred from the DNA. The sample carries 200,000 to 250,000 clones, 80% recorded once. This clone was recorded only once. Sequencing input: peripheral blood. This sequence originates from a human donor in a cohort sampled during active COVID-19.

The CDR3 sequence: CASSLTTSGSSYEQYF. The DNA for the CDR3 is TGTGCCAGCAGCTTAACGACTAGCGGGAGCTCTTACGAGCAGTACTTC. This sequence joins TRBV7-6 and TRBJ2-7, with 12 bases that match TRBD2. The CDR3 loop spans 16 amino acids. Looked up from germline, CDR1 is SGHVS and CDR2 is FNYEAQ. V gave up 2 bases and J gave up 4 bases; unmatched junction bases: 6.